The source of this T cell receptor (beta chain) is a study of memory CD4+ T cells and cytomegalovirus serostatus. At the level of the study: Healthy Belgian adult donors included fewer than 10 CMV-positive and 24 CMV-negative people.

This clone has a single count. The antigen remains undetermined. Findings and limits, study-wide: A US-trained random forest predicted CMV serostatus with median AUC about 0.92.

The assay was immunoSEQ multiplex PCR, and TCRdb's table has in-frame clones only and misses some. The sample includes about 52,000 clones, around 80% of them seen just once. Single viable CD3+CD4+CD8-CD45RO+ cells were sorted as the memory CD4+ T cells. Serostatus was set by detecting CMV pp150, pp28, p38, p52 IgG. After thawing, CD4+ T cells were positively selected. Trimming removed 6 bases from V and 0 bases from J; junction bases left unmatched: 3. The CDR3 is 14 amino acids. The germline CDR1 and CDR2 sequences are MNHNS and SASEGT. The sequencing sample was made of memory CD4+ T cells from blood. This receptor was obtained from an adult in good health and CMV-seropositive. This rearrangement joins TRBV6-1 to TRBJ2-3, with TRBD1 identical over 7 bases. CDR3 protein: CASSLQGSTDTQYF. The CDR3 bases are TGTGCCAGCAGCCTACAGGGGAGCACAGATACGCAGTATTTT.